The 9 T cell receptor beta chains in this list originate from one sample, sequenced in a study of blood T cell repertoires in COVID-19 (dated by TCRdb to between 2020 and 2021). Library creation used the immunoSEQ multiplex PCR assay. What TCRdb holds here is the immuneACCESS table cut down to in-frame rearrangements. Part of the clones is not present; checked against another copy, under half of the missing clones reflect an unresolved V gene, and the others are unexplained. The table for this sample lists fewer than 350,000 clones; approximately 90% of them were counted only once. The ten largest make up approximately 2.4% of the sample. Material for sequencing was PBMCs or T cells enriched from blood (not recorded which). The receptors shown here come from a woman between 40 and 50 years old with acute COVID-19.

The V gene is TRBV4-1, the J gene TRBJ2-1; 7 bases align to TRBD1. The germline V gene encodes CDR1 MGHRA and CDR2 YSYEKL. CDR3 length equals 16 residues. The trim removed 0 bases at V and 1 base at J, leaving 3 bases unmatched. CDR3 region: CASSQERDRSYNEQFF. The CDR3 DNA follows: TGCGCCAGCAGCCAAGAAAGGGACAGATCCTACAATGAGCAGTTCTTC.

The CDR3 spells CASSEDVRGRRSNQPQHF. In nucleotides, the CDR3 is TGTGCCAGCAGTGAAGATGTCAGGGGGCGCAGGAGCAATCAGCCCCAGCATTTT. The chain has TRBV6-1 and TRBJ1-5, with 8 nucleotides matching TRBD1. This CDR3 comprises 18 residues. Trimming took 1 base from V and 1 from J; bases not matched to a gene: 9. Germline V CDR1 and CDR2: MNHNS, SASEGT.

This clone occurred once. This CDR3 reads CASSEGIYRAGEKLFF. The CDR3 nucleotides read TGTGCCAGCAGTGAAGGAATCTACAGGGCAGGGGAAAAACTGTTTTTT. The gene calls are TRBV2 and TRBJ1-4; possible D gene TRBD1, 6 bases. In germline, CDR1 is SNHLY, CDR2 FYNNEI. With 1 base removed from V and 8 bases from J, the gap between germline ends came to 17 bases. The CDR3 loop spans 16 amino acids.

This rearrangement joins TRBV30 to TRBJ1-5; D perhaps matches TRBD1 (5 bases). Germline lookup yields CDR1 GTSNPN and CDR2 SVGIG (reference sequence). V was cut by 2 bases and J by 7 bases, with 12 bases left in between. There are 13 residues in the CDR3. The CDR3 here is CAWSKQGGQPQHF. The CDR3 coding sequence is TGTGCCTGGAGTAAGCAGGGCGGCCAGCCCCAGCATTTT.

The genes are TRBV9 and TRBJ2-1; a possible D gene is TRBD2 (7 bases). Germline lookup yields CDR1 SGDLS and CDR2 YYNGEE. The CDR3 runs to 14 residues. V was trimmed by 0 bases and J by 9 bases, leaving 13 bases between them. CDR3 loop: CASSVGGGRVEQFF. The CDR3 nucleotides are TGTGCCAGCAGCGTAGGGGGGGGCAGGGTTGAGCAGTTCTTC.

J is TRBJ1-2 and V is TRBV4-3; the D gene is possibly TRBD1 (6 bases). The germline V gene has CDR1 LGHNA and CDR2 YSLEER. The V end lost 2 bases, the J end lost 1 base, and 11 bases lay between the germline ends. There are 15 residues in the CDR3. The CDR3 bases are TGCGCCAGCAGCCAATTGACAGGACTTAACTATGGCTACACCTTC. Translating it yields CASSQLTGLNYGYTF.

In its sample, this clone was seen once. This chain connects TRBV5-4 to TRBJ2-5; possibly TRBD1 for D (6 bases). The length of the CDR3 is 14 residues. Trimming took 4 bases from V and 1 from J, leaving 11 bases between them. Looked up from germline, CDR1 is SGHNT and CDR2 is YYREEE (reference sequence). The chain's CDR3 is CASSRRGGQETQYF. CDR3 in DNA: TGTGCCAGCAGCCGACGAGGGGGCCAAGAGACCCAGTACTTC.

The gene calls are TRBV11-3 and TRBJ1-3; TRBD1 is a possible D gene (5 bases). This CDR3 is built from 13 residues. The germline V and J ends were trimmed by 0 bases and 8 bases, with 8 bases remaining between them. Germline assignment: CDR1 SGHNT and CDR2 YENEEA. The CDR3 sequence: CASSLDRRDTIYF. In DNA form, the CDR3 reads TGTGCCAGCAGCTTAGATCGCAGGGACACCATATATTTT.

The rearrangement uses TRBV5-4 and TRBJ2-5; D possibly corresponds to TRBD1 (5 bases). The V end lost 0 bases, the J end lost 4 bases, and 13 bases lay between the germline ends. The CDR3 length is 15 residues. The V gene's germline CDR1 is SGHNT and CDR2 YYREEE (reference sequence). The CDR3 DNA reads TGTGCCAGCAGCTTGGGTGGGGCCTCTCGAGAGACCCAGTACTTC. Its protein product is CASSLGGASRETQYF.